One sample yielded the 15 T cell receptor beta chains listed below, sequenced in a study of Ad26.COV2.S vaccination and SARS-CoV-2 variants. Treatment denoted: 15 to 20 received Ad26.COV2.S at low or high dose, single or two shots; about 5 received placebo; per-sample allocation not given. Specimen acquisition occurred on day 63 following the initial vaccine or placebo injection. Using immunoSEQ multiplex PCR, the repertoire was profiled, and TCRdb retains in-frame clones only, with some absent. This table holds hundreds of thousands of clones, roughly 89% found once. The input for sequencing was peripheral blood, taken in a trial of Ad26.COV2.S vaccine versus placebo. The receptors derive from a person between 18 and 59 years old who received the Ad26.COV2.S COVID-19 vaccine or a placebo.

The J gene is TRBJ2-5, the V gene TRBV11-2; the match to TRBD2 covers 8 bases. With V trimmed by 3 bases and J by 5 bases, 8 bases remained unmatched. Germline CDR1 is SGHAT and CDR2 is FQNNGV. This CDR3 comprises 15 residues. The CDR3 region is CASSFTAGAGETQYF. The CDR3 nucleotides read TGTGCCAGCAGCTTTACAGCGGGGGCGGGGGAGACCCAGTACTTC.

The V gene is TRBV24-1, the J gene TRBJ1-2; a weak D match, TRBD1 (6 bases). The ends were cut back, 2 bases at V and 8 bases at J, with 11 bases in the middle. This CDR3 is 13 amino acids long. The germline gives CDR1 KGHDR, CDR2 SFDVKD. DNA for the CDR3: TGTGCCACCAGTGATTATGGGGGGCAAGGCTACACCTTC. Its translation is CATSDYGGQGYTF.

V gene TRBV12-3 or TRBV12-4 combines with J gene TRBJ1-1; 8 bases are a match to TRBD1. J gave up 7 bases and V 10 bases, and 8 bases lay outside the gene matches. This CDR3 is 12 amino acids long. The CDR3 loop is CATQTGGVEAFF. CDR3 in DNA: TGTGCCACCCAAACAGGGGGGGTTGAAGCTTTCTTT.

This sequence joins TRBV3-1 (or the pseudogene TRBV3-2) and TRBJ1-2; D might be TRBD1 (5 bases). The V gene lost 1 base and the J gene lost 4 bases, with 22 bases spanning the gap. The germline V gene encodes CDR1 LGHDT and CDR2 YNNKEL (reference sequence). The CDR3 extends over 18 amino acids. The CDR3 nucleotides are TGTGCCAGCAGCCAAGGTCGGGGCGAAACCTCCTTCCTCTATGGCTACACCTTC. Translated: CASSQGRGETSFLYGYTF.

This clone was seen only a few times. CDR3 DNA: TGTGCCATCAGTGAGTCGAATTCGGCCAGGGCATCAGATACGCAGTATTTT. Translation: CAISESNSARASDTQYF. The rearrangement links TRBV10-3 to TRBJ2-3, with D perhaps TRBD1 (5 bases). From germline, CDR1 is ENHRY and CDR2 SYGVKD. The V gene lost 0 bases and the J gene lost 4 bases, with 17 bases spanning the gap. CDR3 length: 17 residues.

The gene calls are TRBV5-1 and TRBJ1-2, with 7 bases matching TRBD1. J lost 6 bases, V lost 4 bases, and 6 bases had no gene match. There are 13 residues in the CDR3. The V gene's germline CDR1 is SGHRS and CDR2 YFSETQ. The CDR3 DNA reads as TGCGCCAGCAGCACCACAGGGGTCGATGGCTACACCTTC. Protein product: CASSTTGVDGYTF.

The J gene is TRBJ1-2, the V gene TRBV5-6; a weak D match, TRBD1 (5 bases). V was pared by 4 bases and J by 7 bases, with 14 bases between. Looked up from germline, CDR1 is SGHDT and CDR2 is YYEEEE. The CDR3 is 13 amino acids. The DNA for the CDR3 is TGTGCCAGCAGCGACGCGACAGTGGCTGGCTACACCTTC. Residues: CASSDATVAGYTF.

The chain uses TRBV25-1 and TRBJ2-5; 7 bases line up with TRBD2. With V trimmed by 11 bases and J by 2 bases, 8 bases remained unmatched. Germline loops: CDR1 MGHDK, CDR2 SYGVNS. The CDR3 loop spans 13 amino acids. For the CDR3, the DNA is TGTGCCTCCTCTTTCGGGGGGCAAGAGACCCAGTACTTC. Its translation: CASSFGGQETQYF. Full variable domain (outside the CDR3, taken from reference TRBV25-1 and TRBJ2-5): EADIYQTPRYLVIGTGKKITLECSQTMGHDKMYWYQQDPGMELHLIHYSYGVNSTEKGDLSSESTVSRIRTEHFPLTLESARPSHTSQYLCASSFGGQETQYFGPGTRLLVL.

The rearrangement uses TRBV4-3 and TRBJ2-3; TRBD2 is a possible D gene (5 bases). Per the germline V gene, CDR1 is LGHNA and CDR2 is YSLEER. The CDR3 contains 18 residues. V shed 0 bases and J shed 4 bases, with 20 bases lying between them. CDR3 coding DNA: TGCGCCAGCAGCCAAGATAACTTGGCAGCTCCCGGGGCAGATACGCAGTATTTT. Its protein is CASSQDNLAAPGADTQYF.

This chain uses TRBV12-3 or TRBV12-4 with TRBJ1-5; TRBD1 agrees at 8 bases. This CDR3 spans 13 amino acids. Unmatched junction bases numbered 9, after V lost 11 bases and J lost 6 bases. Here the CDR3 DNA reads TGTGCCCGAGCCTCAGGGGGCGCTCAGCCCCAGCATTTT. Protein sequence: CARASGGAQPQHF.

CDR3 in amino acids: CAWRAQGGGNTIYF. The CDR3 DNA is TGTGCCTGGAGGGCACAGGGGGGTGGAAACACCATATATTTT. The chain carries TRBV30 and TRBJ1-3; 8 positions agree with TRBD1. The CDR3 sequence is 14 residues long. The germline gives CDR1 GTSNPN, CDR2 SVGIG (reference sequence). V trimming: 3 bases; J trimming: 3 bases; junction bases outside the gene matches: 4.

The chain couples TRBV28 to TRBJ1-1; no firm D call. Trimming removed 1 base from V and 1 base from J, with 10 bases in between. CDR1 and CDR2 (germline): MDHEN, SYDVKM. The CDR3 sequence is 15 residues long. The CDR3 nucleotides are TGTGCCAGCAGTTTATCTTACCGCGGGAACACTGAAGCTTTCTTT. It translates to CASSLSYRGNTEAFF.

This chain connects TRBV7-8 to TRBJ1-1; the D is unclear. Looked up from germline, CDR1 is SGHVS and CDR2 is FQNEAQ. The CDR3 covers 15 residues. Trimming shortened V by 0 bases and J by 1 base, and 9 bases separated the two germline ends. The CDR3 spells CASSLAWGANTEAFF. For the CDR3, the DNA is TGTGCCAGCAGCTTAGCGTGGGGAGCGAACACTGAAGCTTTCTTT.

The V and J genes are TRBV29-1 and TRBJ2-7; 8 nucleotides line up with TRBD2. This CDR3 is 13 amino acids long. V shed 3 bases and J 6 bases; nucleotides not matched to a gene: 7. Germline V gene sequence: CDR1 SQVTM, CDR2 ANQGSEA. CDR3 region: CSVEGLEVGEQYV. DNA of the CDR3: TGCAGCGTTGAGGGACTAGAAGTAGGCGAGCAGTACGTC.

V usage is TRBV7-2 and J usage is TRBJ1-2, with D uncertain. V lost 5 bases, J lost 12 bases, and 16 bases lay in between. CDR1 is SGHTA and CDR2 is FQGNSA in the germline V gene. CDR3 length: 12 residues. CDR3 in DNA: TGTGCCAGCAGCACCCGACCCAACCCAAACACCTTC. Residues: CASSTRPNPNTF.